These T cell receptor beta chains were read from a single sample in a study of cytomegalovirus exposure and HLA in healthy donors. The table came from immunoSEQ multiplex PCR; TCRdb's copy has only in-frame clones and leaves some out. Among more than 200,000 clones listed, about 75% were seen once. The sequencing input was PBMCs. These receptors were collected from a man between 18 and 35 years old in good health and CMV-seronegative. Both conserved end residues are part of each CDR3. Fields, in order: J gene, clone size, D gene, V gene, CDR3 protein, CDR3 DNA. The D gene is left open where the match is weak. Clone size is not always given. Where it is, it says once, few, many or a class for expanded clones.

TRBJ1-4 | NA | TRBD1 | TRBV4-2 | CASSPLRGLRTNEKLFF | TGTGCCAGCAGCCCGCTCAGGGGGCTAAGAACTAATGAAAAACTGTTTTTT
TRBJ1-2 | NA | TRBD1 | TRBV6-6 | CASSFPRQGRVYGYTF | TGTGCCAGCAGTTTCCCCAGACAGGGGAGGGTATATGGCTACACCTTC
TRBJ1-5 | NA | NA | TRBV7-2 | CASSLVPRGLGNQPQHF | TGTGCCAGCAGCTTAGTCCCCCGGGGGTTAGGCAATCAGCCCCAGCATTTT
TRBJ1-5 | once | NA | TRBV5-1 | CASSPGLSTNQPQHF | TGCGCCAGCAGCCCGGGATTATCGACGAATCAGCCCCAGCATTTT
TRBJ2-3 | NA | NA | TRBV7-2 | CASSPGPGGTDTQYF | TGTGCCAGCAGTCCAGGGCCAGGGGGCACAGATACGCAGTATTTT
TRBJ1-2 | NA | NA | TRBV15 | CATSRGVQTLDGYTF | TGTGCCACCAGCAGAGGTGTGCAGACACTCGATGGCTACACCTTC
TRBJ2-2 | NA | TRBD2 | TRBV6-4 | CASSDLAGGSGELFF | TGTGCCAGCAGTGACCTAGCGGGAGGGTCCGGGGAGCTGTTTTTT
TRBJ2-7 | NA | TRBD2 | TRBV19 | CASSGLAGRYEQYF | TGTGCCAGCTCAGGACTAGCGGGACGCTACGAGCAGTACTTC
TRBJ2-7 | NA | TRBD1 | TRBV2 | CASTPGQVAPAEQYF | TGTGCCAGCACCCCCGGACAGGTCGCCCCCGCCGAGCAGTACTTC
TRBJ1-5 | NA | TRBD1 | TRBV10-3 | CASDREGNQPQHF | TGTGCCAGCGACAGGGAGGGCAATCAGCCCCAGCATTTT